Each of the 16 T cell receptor beta chains below was sequenced from the same sample in a study of T cells in Graves' hyperthyroidism and ophthalmopathy. RNA transcripts yielded amplified TCR beta CDR3 regions. HTBI primers were the set used in a first-round RT-PCR of the TCR CDR3. TCRdb reprocessed the multiplex PCR reads via MiXCR and lists one record per CDR3 protein. The data hold around 690,000 distinct CDR3 sequences, with under 25% observed a single time. Material: blood. The source of these receptors is a man aged 30 to 39 with Graves' ophthalmopathy.

This clonotype occurred a few times. In nucleotides, the CDR3 is TGTGCCAGCAGCCCCGACCATGGGGTTAGCGGGAACTTGCAGTTCTTC. Residues: CASSPDHGVSGNLQFF. The chain recombines TRBV7-9 with TRBJ2-1; TRBD2 matches 8 bases. After removal of 5 bases from V and 12 bases from J, the junction contained 18 bases not matched to a gene. Germline V gives CDR1 SEHNR, CDR2 FQNEAQ (reference sequence). The CDR3 extends over 16 amino acids.

This clonotype occurred many times. The chain links TRBV20-1 to TRBJ1-1; possible D gene TRBD1, 6 bases. Germline CDR1 reads DFQATT; CDR2 reads SNEGSKA (reference sequence). This CDR3 has 14 amino acids. Trimming left V 8 bases short and J 4 bases short, with 20 bases between. The CDR3 spells CSPSPGVEGTEAFF. The CDR3 nucleotides are TGCAGTCCTTCTCCAGGGGTTGAGGGCACTGAAGCTTTCTTT.

Of note for this clonotype: This could be a read error, since a much larger clone is one nucleotide away. This rearrangement joins TRBV27 to TRBJ2-7, with 9 bases that match TRBD1. The junction had 13 bases not matched to a gene; V was cut back by 5 bases and J by 5 bases. Germline V CDR1 and CDR2: MNHEY, SMNVEV (reference sequence). The CDR3 length is 16 residues. The chain's CDR3 is CASSPGGGDRAHEQYF. Here the CDR3 DNA reads TGTGCCAGCAGTCCGGGTGGTGGGGACAGGGCCCACGAGCAGTACTTC.

This clonotype was seen ten or more times. This sequence joins TRBV12-3 or TRBV12-4 and TRBJ2-1, with 9 bases lining up with TRBD1. V lost 5 bases and J lost 5; bases outside the gene matches: 7. This CDR3 is 15 amino acids long. CDR3 nucleotides: TGTGCCAGCAGTCGGGACAGGGCCCTGAACAATGAGCAGTTCTTC. Protein product: CASSRDRALNNEQFF.

This clonotype was counted many times. This chain joins TRBV13 and TRBJ2-1; TRBD2 matches at 9 bases. The CDR3 extends over 13 amino acids. The V and J ends lost 4 bases and 8 bases, in that order; junction bases with no gene match: 3. Germline V gives CDR1 PRHDT, CDR2 FYEKMQ (reference sequence). CDR3 DNA: TGTGCCAGCAGCTCGGGACTAGCACATGAGCAGTTCTTC. Protein sequence: CASSSGLAHEQFF.

This clonotype came up a few times. The chain couples TRBV9 to TRBJ1-5, with a tentative D call TRBD1 (6 bases). The V end was cut by 3 bases, the J end by 6 bases, with 13 bases between. The CDR3 runs 14 residues. From germline, CDR1 is SGDLS and CDR2 YYNGEE. The CDR3 here is CASSETGAGQPQHF. DNA for the CDR3: TGTGCCAGCAGCGAGACAGGCGCAGGTCAGCCCCAGCATTTT.

This clonotype was seen once. The chain carries TRBV6-1 and TRBJ1-6; 7 nucleotides line up with TRBD1. This CDR3 has 15 amino acids. CDR1 and CDR2 from the germline V gene are MNHNS and SASEGT. The V gene end was trimmed by 10 bases and the J gene end by 0 bases; junction bases not matched to a gene: 6. The CDR3 reads CATTRGSSYNSPLHF. The CDR3 DNA sequence: TGTGCCACAACCAGGGGGAGCTCCTATAATTCACCCCTCCACTTT.

The chain joins TRBV14 to TRBJ1-3; the D gene is possibly TRBD1 (5 bases). Trimming left V 0 bases short and J 7 bases short, with 7 bases between. The CDR3 is 13 residues long. Germline V gene lookup returns CDR1 SGHDN and CDR2 FVKESK. The CDR3 region is CASSQERGNTIYF. The CDR3, as DNA: TGTGCCAGCAGCCAAGAAAGGGGCAACACCATATATTTT.

This clonotype came up a few times. J is TRBJ1-3 and V is TRBV28; D remains unclear. CDR3 length: 14 residues. Germline CDR1 MDHEN, CDR2 SYDVKM. V dropped 6 bases and J dropped 0 bases, with 9 bases sitting between them. DNA of the CDR3: TGTGCCAGCAGCCCGGGCATCTCTGGAAACACCATATATTTT. This gives the protein CASSPGISGNTIYF.

This clonotype was detected ten times or more. The DNA for the CDR3 is TGTGCCAGCAGCCAAGGCAGGAATGAGCAGTTCTTC. As protein: CASSQGRNEQFF. The chain links TRBV14 to TRBJ2-1; D is uncertain. The germline gives CDR1 SGHDN, CDR2 FVKESK. The V end was cut by 1 base, the J end by 7 bases, with 5 bases between. This CDR3 has 12 amino acids.

The CDR3 bases are TGTGCCACCAGCTGGGGGGACAATCAGCCCCAGCATTTT. It encodes CATSWGDNQPQHF. This chain connects TRBV15 to TRBJ1-5; tentative D call: TRBD1 (5 bases). Trimming took off 5 bases at V and 3 bases at J, with 8 bases between the two ends. CDR1 and CDR2 from the germline V gene are LNHNV and YYDKDF (reference sequence). The CDR3 covers 13 residues.

This clonotype was seen more than once but under ten times. The rearrangement uses TRBV20-1 and TRBJ1-5; 7 bases align to TRBD1. V trimming: 0 bases; J trimming: 1 base; junction bases outside the gene matches: 0. CDR1 is DFQATT and CDR2 is SNEGSKA in the germline V gene (reference sequence). The CDR3 covers 14 residues. The CDR3 protein is CSAREGQSNQPQHF. As DNA, the CDR3 is TGCAGTGCTAGAGAGGGACAGAGCAATCAGCCCCAGCATTTT.

This clonotype was picked up a small number of times. The chain uses TRBV7-9 and TRBJ1-5, with D possibly TRBD1 on 6 matching bases. This CDR3 has 15 amino acids. Looked up from germline, CDR1 is SEHNR and CDR2 is FQNEAQ (reference sequence). Trimming removed 0 bases at V and 7 bases at J, with 13 bases between. The CDR3 is CASSLAQTGGQPQHF. For the CDR3, the DNA is TGTGCCAGCAGCTTAGCGCAGACAGGCGGCCAGCCCCAGCATTTT.

The chain uses TRBV7-8 and TRBJ2-5; D is perhaps TRBD2 (5 bases). Germline CDR1 SGHVS, CDR2 FQNEAQ. The V end lost 3 bases, the J end lost 0 bases, and 8 bases lay between the germline ends. The CDR3 is made up of 14 amino acids. In DNA form, the CDR3 reads TGTGCCAGCAGCTTCCCCGGGAACCAAGAGACCCAGTACTTC. Encoded protein: CASSFPGNQETQYF.

This clonotype has at least ten counts. The chain is built from TRBV5-1 and TRBJ2-1; TRBD2 matches 8 bases. Per germline, CDR1 SGHRS and CDR2 YFSETQ. The CDR3 extends over 16 amino acids. The V gene end was trimmed by 4 bases and the J gene end by 0 bases; junction bases not matched to a gene: 6. CDR3 DNA: TGCGCCAGCAGCACCGGGGGGACTAGCTCCTACAATGAGCAGTTCTTC. Translating gives CASSTGGTSSYNEQFF.

This clonotype has ten or more counts. This chain connects TRBV12-3 or TRBV12-4 to TRBJ1-2; 7 bases map to TRBD1. The CDR3 covers 13 residues. Trimming took 5 bases from V and 2 from J; bases not matched to a gene: 2. In DNA form, the CDR3 reads TGTGCCAGCAGTGAGGGACAGAACTATGGCTACACCTTC. Translation: CASSEGQNYGYTF.